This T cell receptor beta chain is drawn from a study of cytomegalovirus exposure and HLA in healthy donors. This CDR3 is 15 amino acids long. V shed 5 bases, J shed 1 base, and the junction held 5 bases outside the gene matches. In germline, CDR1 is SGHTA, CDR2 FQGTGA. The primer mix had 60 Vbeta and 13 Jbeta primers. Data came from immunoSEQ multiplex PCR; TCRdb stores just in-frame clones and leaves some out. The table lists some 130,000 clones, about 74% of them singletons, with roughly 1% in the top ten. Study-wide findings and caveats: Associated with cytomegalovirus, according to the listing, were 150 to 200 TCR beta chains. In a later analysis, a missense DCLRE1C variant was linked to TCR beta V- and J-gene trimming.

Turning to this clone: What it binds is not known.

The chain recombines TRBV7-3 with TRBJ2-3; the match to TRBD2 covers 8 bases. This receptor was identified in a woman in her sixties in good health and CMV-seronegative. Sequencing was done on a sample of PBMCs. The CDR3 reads CASSPPGLGTDTQYF. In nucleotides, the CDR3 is TGTGCCAGCAGCCCTCCGGGACTAGGCACAGATACGCAGTATTTT.